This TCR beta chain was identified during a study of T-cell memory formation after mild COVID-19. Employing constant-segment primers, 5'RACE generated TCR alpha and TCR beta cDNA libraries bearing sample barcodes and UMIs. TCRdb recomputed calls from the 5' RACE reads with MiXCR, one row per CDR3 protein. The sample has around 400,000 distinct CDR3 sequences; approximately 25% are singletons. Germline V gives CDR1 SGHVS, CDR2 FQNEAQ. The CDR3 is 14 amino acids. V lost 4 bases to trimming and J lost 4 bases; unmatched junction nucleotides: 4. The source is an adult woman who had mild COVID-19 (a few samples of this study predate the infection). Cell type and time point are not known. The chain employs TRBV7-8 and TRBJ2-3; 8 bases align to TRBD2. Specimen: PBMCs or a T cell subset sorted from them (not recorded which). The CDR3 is CASSSGLVADTQYF. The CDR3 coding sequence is TGTGCCAGCAGCTCGGGACTAGTAGCAGATACGCAGTATTTT.